This TCR beta chain appears in the sequencing data of a study of immune evolution from preneoplasia to lung adenocarcinoma. Regarding the study as a whole: Top clone share appeared to fall from AAH through AIS, MIA, adenocarcinoma.

Concerning this clone itself: Its matching antigen is unknown.

V was pared by 2 bases and J by 8 bases, with 12 bases between. CDR1 and CDR2 from the germline V gene are MNHNS and SASEGT. The CDR3 covers 13 residues. Sequencing was performed with immunoSEQ multiplex PCR; in TCRdb, only in-frame clones are kept and a portion is missing. The sample lists approximately 11,000 clones, roughly 84% occurring once. This sequence was found in a person aged 70 to 79 with lung adenocarcinoma. The V call is TRBV6-1, the J call TRBJ1-2; tentative D call: TRBD1 (6 bases). The source material was FFPE minimally invasive lung adenocarcinoma tissue. CDR3 in amino acids: CASSESRGRGYTF. CDR3 coding DNA: TGTGCCAGCAGTGAATCCAGGGGCCGAGGCTACACCTTC.